Below, 29 T cell receptor beta chains from the same sample are listed, as sequenced in a study of shared T cell receptors in the human thymus. TCRdb keeps only in-frame clones here, not all; method: immunoSEQ multiplex PCR. The data show approximately 660,000 clones, with roughly 88% seen just once and about 0.01% held by the top ten. These same data were also listed under a study on human thymus T cells.

Sequenced: thymocytes. These receptors originate from a boy in the first two years of life with a congenital heart defect.

The rearrangement links TRBV27 to TRBJ2-7, with 8 bases fitting TRBD2. V was pared by 4 bases and J by 0 bases, with 5 bases of the junction left unmatched. Germline loops: CDR1 MNHEY, CDR2 SMNVEV (reference sequence). The CDR3 covers 15 residues. CDR3 region: CASSWSGGGSYEQYF. The CDR3 DNA reads as TGTGCCAGCAGTTGGTCGGGAGGGGGCTCCTACGAGCAGTACTTC.

V usage is TRBV25-1 and J usage is TRBJ2-1; 10 bases are shared with TRBD2. Germline assignment: CDR1 MGHDK and CDR2 SYGVNS. V lost 6 bases, J lost 8 bases, and 10 bases stayed unmatched. The CDR3 spans 15 residues. The CDR3 reads CASRPSSGSGDEQFF. The CDR3, as DNA: TGTGCCAGCAGACCCTCTAGCGGGAGTGGAGATGAGCAGTTCTTC.

The chain is built from TRBV30 and TRBJ2-5; 8 positions match TRBD1. Per germline, CDR1 GTSNPN and CDR2 SVGIG (reference sequence). The CDR3 has 13 amino acids. V shed 1 base, J shed 5 bases, and the junction held 3 bases outside the gene matches. The DNA for the CDR3 is TGTGCCTGGAGTGGAAACAGGGGGGAGACCCAGTACTTC. It specifies CAWSGNRGETQYF.

The J gene is TRBJ1-5, the V gene TRBV23-1; 8 positions agree with TRBD1. TRBV23-1 is flagged as an ORF with uncertain function. This CDR3 comprises 17 residues. Trimming at V came to 0 bases and at J to 5 bases, leaving 9 bases not matched to a gene. The CDR3 bases are TGCGCCAGCAGTCAATCGAAAGCGGACAGGGAGTATCAGCCCCAGCATTTT. Translation: CASSQSKADREYQPQHF.

V usage is TRBV6-1 and J usage is TRBJ2-2; 7 nucleotides line up with TRBD2. Unmatched junction bases numbered 15, after V lost 10 bases and J lost 7 bases. Germline CDR1 MNHNS, CDR2 SASEGT. The CDR3 is 15 residues long. The CDR3: CATLGLGGRGGELFF. CDR3 coding DNA: TGTGCCACCCTCGGACTAGGAGGGCGGGGCGGGGAGCTGTTTTTT.

The V call is TRBV7-8, the J call TRBJ2-7; D may be TRBD2 (5 bases). Trimming shortened V by 2 bases and J by 2 bases, and 13 bases separated the two germline ends. CDR1 SGHVS and CDR2 FQNEAQ come from the germline V gene. The CDR3 consists of 15 residues. CDR3 protein: CASSLTPPEAYEQYF. CDR3 sequence (DNA): TGTGCCAGCAGCTTAACCCCGCCGGAGGCCTACGAGCAGTACTTC.

The chain is built from TRBV5-8 and TRBJ2-1, with 8 bases fitting TRBD2. The CDR3 length is 19 residues. Germline loops: CDR1 SGHTS, CDR2 YDEGEE. Germline trimming cut 0 bases from V and 0 bases from J; bases unmatched to any gene: 11. The CDR3 is CASSLAVLAGGFSYNEQFF. CDR3 coding DNA: TGTGCCAGCAGCTTGGCGGTTTTGGCGGGAGGTTTCTCCTACAATGAGCAGTTCTTC.

This chain uses TRBV6-1 with TRBJ2-5; 8 bases match TRBD2. This CDR3 has 15 residues. V shed 5 bases, J shed 5 bases, and the junction held 10 bases outside the gene matches. Germline V gives CDR1 MNHNS, CDR2 SASEGT. This chain's CDR3 is CASSTLLAGRETQYF. DNA of the CDR3: TGTGCCAGCAGTACCTTATTAGCGGGAAGGGAGACCCAGTACTTC.

The J gene is TRBJ2-7, the V gene TRBV2; 7 bases align to TRBD1. The CDR3 is made up of 16 amino acids. V lost 8 bases to trimming and J lost 0 bases; unmatched junction nucleotides: 13. CDR1 SNHLY and CDR2 FYNNEI come from the germline V gene. The CDR3 protein is CASGKLKGGSSYEQYF. The CDR3 region has the DNA TGTGCCAGCGGGAAGTTGAAAGGGGGCTCCTCCTACGAGCAGTACTTC.

The J gene is TRBJ2-7, the V gene TRBV4-3, with a weak D call TRBD2 (6 bases). This CDR3 has 17 amino acids. Germline CDR1 reads LGHNA; CDR2 reads YSLEER. Trimming cost V 4 bases and J 5 bases, with 24 bases left between them. This CDR3 is CASSRKATTGGEDEQYF. CDR3 DNA sequence: TGCGCCAGCAGCCGCAAGGCCACAACTGGAGGGGAGGACGAGCAGTACTTC.

CDR3 coding DNA: TGTGCCAGCAGCTTAGTTGGTAGCGCTAGCTCCTACAATGAGCAGTTCTTC. Translating it yields CASSLVGSASSYNEQFF. This chain connects TRBV11-3 to TRBJ2-1; D possibly corresponds to TRBD2 (5 bases). Trimming removed 1 base at V and 0 bases at J, with 13 bases between. The germline gives CDR1 SGHNT, CDR2 YENEEA. This CDR3 region has 17 residues.

The rearrangement joins TRBV7-2 to TRBJ2-7, with TRBD2 matching 8 bases. Germline-derived CDR1 and CDR2 are SGHTA and FQGNSA. CDR3 length: 17 residues. Trimming at V came to 5 bases and at J to 2 bases, leaving 14 bases not matched to a gene. The CDR3 region is CASSPRGGRLAPYEQYF. The CDR3 DNA reads as TGTGCCAGCAGCCCACGGGGCGGGAGGCTGGCTCCCTACGAGCAGTACTTC.

The chain carries TRBV15 and TRBJ2-7, with 7 nucleotides matching TRBD2. Trimming at V came to 0 bases and at J to 2 bases, leaving 13 bases not matched to a gene. CDR1 is LNHNV, CDR2 YYDKDF, per germline (reference sequence). CDR3 length equals 18 residues. CDR3 residues: CATSRDPPTGTTTYEQYF. Here the CDR3 DNA reads TGTGCCACCAGCAGAGATCCTCCTACCGGGACTACCACCTACGAGCAGTACTTC. Combining the CDR3 with reference TRBV15 and TRBJ2-7 gives the whole variable domain DAMVIQNPRYQVTQFGKPVTLSCSQTLNHNVMYWYQQKSSQAPKLLFHYYDKDFNNEADTPDNFQSRRPNTSFCFLDIRSPGLGDTAMYLCATSRDPPTGTTTYEQYFGPGTRLTVT.

The gene calls are TRBV28 and TRBJ1-5; D perhaps matches TRBD1 (6 bases). Germline CDR1 MDHEN, CDR2 SYDVKM. The V end was cut by 3 bases, the J end by 5 bases, with 11 bases between. CDR3 length: 14 residues. The CDR3 loop reads CASSFYRAYQPQHF. The CDR3 coding sequence is TGTGCCAGCAGTTTCTACAGGGCGTATCAGCCCCAGCATTTT.

This clone was detected a few times. The chain couples TRBV7-7 to TRBJ2-1; TRBD2 matches at 12 bases. CDR1 is SSHAT, CDR2 FNYEAQ, per germline (reference sequence). The CDR3 runs to 17 residues. V trimming: 4 bases; J trimming: 6 bases; junction bases outside the gene matches: 10. The CDR3 reads CASSSTSGRAEVNEQFF. Here the CDR3 DNA reads TGTGCCAGCAGCTCGACTAGCGGGAGAGCAGAAGTCAATGAGCAGTTCTTC.

In this sample, this clone turned up once. CDR3 residues: CASSFSFTGVTEAFF. In nucleotides, the CDR3 is TGTGCCAGCAGCTTCTCTTTTACAGGGGTCACTGAAGCTTTCTTT. V is TRBV11-2 and J is TRBJ1-1; 7 bases fit TRBD1. In germline, CDR1 is SGHAT, CDR2 FQNNGV. The V and J ends lost 3 bases and 4 bases, in that order; junction bases with no gene match: 8. The CDR3 extends over 15 amino acids.

The chain joins TRBV28 to TRBJ2-4, with D possibly TRBD2 on 6 matching bases. V was clipped by 3 bases and J by 3 bases, with 24 bases between them. The CDR3 totals 19 residues. Per the germline V gene, CDR1 is MDHEN and CDR2 is SYDVKM. The CDR3 DNA is TGTGCCAGCAGTTTCGGTCCCCCGGGGTGGGGGGAGGTCAAAAACATTCAGTACTTC. This translates into CASSFGPPGWGEVKNIQYF.

This rearrangement joins TRBV27 to TRBJ2-7, with TRBD2 matching over 9 bases. V lost 3 bases, J lost 2 bases, and 8 bases stayed unmatched. There are 16 residues in the CDR3. Germline V gene data show CDR1 as MNHEY and CDR2 as SMNVEV (reference sequence). This CDR3 is CASSFSGTSWPYEQYF. The CDR3 nucleotides are TGTGCCAGCAGTTTTTCCGGGACTAGCTGGCCCTACGAGCAGTACTTC.

This sequence joins TRBV4-2 and TRBJ2-3; D possibly corresponds to TRBD1 (5 bases). Trimming took off 1 base at V and 5 bases at J, with 13 bases between the two ends. CDR1 is LGHNA and CDR2 is YNFKEQ in the germline V gene. This CDR3 has 15 residues. CDR3 residues: CASSQGGRVVDTQYF. For the CDR3, the DNA is TGTGCCAGCAGCCAAGGAGGCAGGGTCGTAGATACGCAGTATTTT.

The chain employs TRBV5-1 and TRBJ2-1; 8 bases agree with TRBD2. CDR1 and CDR2 (germline): SGHRS, YFSETQ. CDR3 length: 17 amino acids. The J segment lost 15 bases and the V segment lost 2 bases, leaving 22 bases of the junction unmatched. CDR3 in amino acids: CASSLDPSPAGGRLAFF. The CDR3 bases are TGCGCCAGCAGCTTAGACCCCTCCCCGGCGGGAGGCCGCCTTGCGTTCTTC.

The chain recombines TRBV7-2 with TRBJ2-7; 12 bases agree with TRBD2. V trimming: 1 base; J trimming: 3 bases; junction bases outside the gene matches: 13. The V gene's germline CDR1 is SGHTA and CDR2 FQGNSA. The CDR3 has 19 residues. The CDR3 DNA follows: TGTGCCAGCAGCTTAGAACTGTGGGCTAGCGGGAGGGAAGACTACGAGCAGTACTTC. Protein: CASSLELWASGREDYEQYF.

The chain combines TRBV4-1 with TRBJ2-7, with D possibly matching TRBD2 (5 bases). V was pared by 0 bases and J by 5 bases, with 20 bases between. Looked up from germline, CDR1 is MGHRA and CDR2 is YSYEKL. The CDR3 sequence is 17 residues long. CDR3 bases: TGCGCCAGCAGCCAAGATACCCTTCGGGGAGAGTGCCACGAGCAGTACTTC. The encoded protein is CASSQDTLRGECHEQYF.

CDR3 in DNA: TGCGCCAGCAGCGCGGGAGGCTCCTACAATGAGCAGTTCTTC. It translates to CASSAGGSYNEQFF. The chain employs TRBV5-1 and TRBJ2-1; 8 bases match TRBD2. J was trimmed by 0 bases and V by 4 bases; bases with no gene match: 0. There are 14 residues in the CDR3. Germline V gene sequence: CDR1 SGHRS, CDR2 YFSETQ. Full variable domain (rest looked up from reference TRBV5-1 and TRBJ2-1): KAGVTQTPRYLIKTRGQQVTLSCSPISGHRSVSWYQQTPGQGLQFLFEYFSETQRNKGNFPGRFSGRQFSNSRSEMNVSTLELGDSALYLCASSAGGSYNEQFFGPGTRLTVL.

The count of this clone is one. The chain carries TRBV9 and TRBJ2-2; TRBD1 aligns across 9 bases. The J segment lost 6 bases and the V segment lost 0 bases, leaving 12 bases of the junction unmatched. The CDR3 has 18 amino acids. Germline V gives CDR1 SGDLS, CDR2 YYNGEE. For the CDR3, the DNA is TGTGCCAGCAGCGTAGCCGGGGCGAGGACAGGGGTCTCCGGGGAGCTGTTTTTT. This codes for CASSVAGARTGVSGELFF.

This clone appeared once. The chain links TRBV7-2 to TRBJ2-7; the match to TRBD2 covers 9 bases. CDR1 SGHTA and CDR2 FQGNSA come from the germline V gene. Unmatched junction bases numbered 23, after V lost 5 bases and J lost 6 bases. There are 19 residues in the CDR3. The CDR3 region is CASSQIQTRLAAQECEQYF. For the CDR3, the DNA is TGTGCCAGCAGCCAGATCCAGACGCGACTAGCGGCTCAGGAGTGCGAGCAGTACTTC.

The chain joins TRBV28 to TRBJ2-3; 11 bases fit TRBD2. The CDR3 contains 19 residues. Looked up from germline, CDR1 is MDHEN and CDR2 is SYDVKM. Trimming cost V 3 bases and J 4 bases; bases outside gene matches: 15. As DNA, the CDR3 is TGTGCCAGCAGTTTCCGCCCGCCCACTAGCGGGAGCTTCCCAGATACGCAGTATTTT. This codes for CASSFRPPTSGSFPDTQYF.

The CDR3 region is CASSPGSSGYTF. CDR3 bases: TGTGCCAGCTCCCCCGGGAGCAGTGGCTACACCTTC. The V gene is TRBV11-2, the J gene TRBJ1-2; no definite D call. The V end was cut by 8 bases, the J end by 7 bases, with 14 bases between. Per the germline V gene, CDR1 is SGHAT and CDR2 is FQNNGV. The CDR3 has 12 amino acids.

The chain uses TRBV7-2 and TRBJ1-2; 7 nucleotides agree with TRBD1. From germline, CDR1 is SGHTA and CDR2 FQGNSA. V dropped 4 bases and J dropped 8; count of bases not matched to a gene: 10. The length of the CDR3 is 14 residues. Here the CDR3 DNA reads TGTGCCAGCAGCTCGACAGGGTGGGGGAGCGGCTACACCTTC. It encodes CASSSTGWGSGYTF.

The chain carries TRBV5-1 and TRBJ2-7; 11 bases are a match to TRBD1. The CDR3 consists of 15 residues. The trim removed 4 bases at V and 3 bases at J, leaving 6 bases unmatched. In germline, CDR1 is SGHRS, CDR2 YFSETQ. CDR3 DNA: TGCGCCAGCAGCAAGGGGACAGGGGGGGACTACGAGCAGTACTTC. Protein: CASSKGTGGDYEQYF. Filled out from reference TRBV5-1 and TRBJ2-7, the complete variable domain reads KAGVTQTPRYLIKTRGQQVTLSCSPISGHRSVSWYQQTPGQGLQFLFEYFSETQRNKGNFPGRFSGRQFSNSRSEMNVSTLELGDSALYLCASSKGTGGDYEQYFGPGTRLTVT.